This T cell receptor beta chain was captured by sequencing in a study of blood T cell repertoires in COVID-19. Study in general: Material from acute and convalescent COVID-19 was sourced from the United States, Italy and Spain. PBMCs, B-cell-depleted T cells, or T cells provided the cDNA or gDNA that made up the material.

Trimming shortened V by 1 base and J by 4 bases, and 5 bases separated the two germline ends. The CDR3 runs 13 residues. Germline V gene sequence: CDR1 LNHNV, CDR2 YYDKDF (reference sequence). Original processing methods: Estimation of nucleated cell counts was performed using reference gene primer amplification. TCRdb's table, derived via immunoSEQ multiplex PCR, lists solely in-frame clones and lacks some. V, J and clone size are taken as reported in that table, and D and trimming were inferred from the DNA itself. The sample has about 200,000 clones; around three quarters are singletons. The TCR sequence derives from a woman aged 70-85 years with acute or convalescent COVID-19. The chain combines TRBV15 with TRBJ1-5; no firm D call. Sample: peripheral blood. As DNA, the CDR3 is TGTGCCACCAGCAGAGCCCTAAATCAGCCCCAGCATTTT. It yields the protein CATSRALNQPQHF. The full variable domain, its missing parts supplied by reference TRBV15 and TRBJ1-5, is DAMVIQNPRYQVTQFGKPVTLSCSQTLNHNVMYWYQQKSSQAPKLLFHYYDKDFNNEADTPDNFQSRRPNTSFCFLDIRSPGLGDTAMYLCATSRALNQPQHFGDGTRLSIL.